The 19 T cell receptor beta chains below come from one sample, sequenced in a study of cytomegalovirus exposure and HLA in healthy donors. Primers for the PCR totalled 60 Vbeta and 13 Jbeta. Here immunoSEQ multiplex PCR was the method, and the copy in TCRdb shows in-frame clones only, minus some. Among about 180,000 clones, 70% to 80% were seen once, and the ten largest hold about 3%. Sequencing was performed on PBMCs. The receptor source for this set is a male donor in good health and CMV-seronegative.

The rearrangement uses TRBV5-4 and TRBJ2-5; D gene uncertain. The DNA end is a closer match to TRBJ2-7, so the J assignment may be wrong. This CDR3 has 15 residues. The germline gives CDR1 SGHNT, CDR2 YYREEE (reference sequence). The CDR3 here is CASSLDHWSSYEQYF. As DNA, the CDR3 is TGTGCCAGCAGCTTGGATCACTGGAGCTCCTACGAGCAGTACTTC.

This clone was detected only a few times. The chain combines TRBV19 with TRBJ1-2; TRBD1 might be the D (5 bases). Trimming left V 2 bases short and J 4 bases short, with 11 bases between. Per germline, CDR1 LNHDA and CDR2 SQIVND (reference sequence). The CDR3 is 14 residues long. The DNA of the CDR3 is TGTGCCAGTAGTATACAGGGCAGCTTCTATGGCTACACCTTC. Amino acids: CASSIQGSFYGYTF.

The CDR3 DNA reads TGTGCCAGCAGTCAATCAGGGGCGGGAGATAGTCAGCCCCAGCATTTT. Its translation is CASSQSGAGDSQPQHF. The chain joins TRBV4-2 to TRBJ1-5; D might be TRBD1 (6 bases). The length of the CDR3 is 16 residues. Germline V gives CDR1 LGHNA, CDR2 YNFKEQ. The V and J ends lost 6 bases and 6 bases respectively, with 21 bases between them.

This clone was observed once. The chain uses TRBV10-1 and TRBJ1-2; TRBD1 matches at 7 bases. CDR1 is WNHNN and CDR2 is SYGVQD in the germline V gene (reference sequence). The CDR3 extends over 14 amino acids. V was pared by 6 bases and J by 4 bases, with 8 bases of the junction left unmatched. The CDR3 DNA follows: TGCGCCAGCAGGGGCGGGGACAGCTCCTATGGCTACACCTTC. Its protein product is CASRGGDSSYGYTF.

A single count supports this clone. This chain uses TRBV4-1 with TRBJ2-1; 8 bases fit TRBD2. Looked up from germline, CDR1 is MGHRA and CDR2 is YSYEKL. CDR3 length equals 18 residues. V was pared by 2 bases and J by 3 bases, with 12 bases of the junction left unmatched. CDR3 bases: TGCGCCAGCAGCCAAAGACTCCTAGCGGGTGTTAACTACAATGAGCAGTTCTTC. This codes for CASSQRLLAGVNYNEQFF.

The V gene is TRBV5-1, the J gene TRBJ2-1; the D gene is possibly TRBD2 (5 bases). The CDR3 contains 15 residues. Germline V gene lookup returns CDR1 SGHRS and CDR2 YFSETQ. Trimming took off 4 bases at V and 7 bases at J, with 18 bases between the two ends. Here the CDR3 reads CASSPTSREWNEQFF. CDR3 sequence (DNA): TGCGCCAGCAGCCCAACTAGTCGGGAATGGAATGAGCAGTTCTTC.

For this clone: The junction differs from germline at one of its ends, possibly a read error. V gene TRBV7-9 combines with J gene TRBJ1-1, with a tentative D call TRBD1 (5 bases). CDR1 and CDR2 from the germline V gene are SEHNR and FQNEAQ (reference sequence). This CDR3 has 15 residues. The CDR3 nucleotides are TGTTCCAGCAGCTTATATCAGGGATACTACACTGAAGCTTTCTTT. Its protein is CSSSLYQGYYTEAFF.

In this sample, this clone turned up many times. This chain uses TRBV18 with TRBJ1-1; weak D call: TRBD1 (6 bases). The V end lost 3 bases, the J end lost 5 bases, and 19 bases lay between the germline ends. This CDR3 is 16 amino acids long. Looked up from germline, CDR1 is KGHSH and CDR2 is LQKENI. CDR3 in amino acids: CASSPRTQGIETEAFF. CDR3 coding DNA: TGTGCCAGCTCACCCCGAACACAGGGTATTGAGACTGAAGCTTTCTTT.

The gene calls are TRBV6-1 and TRBJ1-2; D is undetermined. The CDR3 sequence is 12 residues long. Germline V gene lookup returns CDR1 MNHNS and CDR2 SASEGT. V was trimmed by 5 bases and J by 5 bases, leaving 9 bases between them. In DNA form, the CDR3 reads TGTGCCAGCAGTCCGACGGGATATGGCTACACCTTC. Encoded protein: CASSPTGYGYTF.

CDR3 amino acids: CASSFSGARYEQYF. As DNA, the CDR3 is TGTGCCAGCAGTTTTTCAGGGGCGCGCTACGAGCAGTACTTC. V is TRBV27 and J is TRBJ2-7, with D possibly matching TRBD1 (6 bases). This CDR3 has 14 amino acids. The V end lost 3 bases, the J end lost 3 bases, and 12 bases lay between the germline ends. CDR1 MNHEY and CDR2 SMNVEV come from the germline V gene (reference sequence).

The chain joins TRBV6-6 to TRBJ1-3; possibly TRBD1 for D (6 bases). Germline-derived CDR1 and CDR2 are MNHNY and SVGAGI (reference sequence). V dropped 2 bases and J dropped 2 bases, with 13 bases sitting between them. The CDR3 is 16 amino acids. CDR3 region: CASSYAQGATGNTIYF. As DNA, the CDR3 is TGTGCCAGCAGTTACGCACAGGGAGCGACTGGAAACACCATATATTTT.

CDR3: CASSVTSTGELFF. The DNA of the CDR3 is TGTGCCAGCAGTGTAACTAGCACCGGGGAGCTGTTTTTT. The V gene is TRBV6-1, the J gene TRBJ2-2, with a weak D call TRBD2 (5 bases). The CDR3 runs to 13 residues. The germline V gene has CDR1 MNHNS and CDR2 SASEGT. V lost 4 bases, J lost 4 bases, and 7 bases lay in between.

The rearrangement uses TRBV7-3 and TRBJ2-3, with 10 nucleotides matching TRBD2. The germline CDR1 and CDR2 sequences are SGHTA and FQGTGA. V shed 5 bases, J shed 3 bases, and the junction held 5 bases outside the gene matches. The CDR3 has 15 amino acids. The CDR3, as DNA: TGTGCCAGCAGCCCGCTAGCGGGAGTGACAGATACGCAGTATTTT. It codes for CASSPLAGVTDTQYF.

The V call is TRBV28, the J call TRBJ1-5; a possible D gene is TRBD1 (5 bases). V was cut by 6 bases and J by 5 bases, with 5 bases left in between. The CDR3 consists of 11 residues. The germline V gene has CDR1 MDHEN and CDR2 SYDVKM. The CDR3 region has the DNA TGTGCCAGCAGACAGGATCAGCCCCAGCATTTT. Translated, it gives CASRQDQPQHF.

This clone appeared a few times. The chain links TRBV11-2 to TRBJ2-7, with TRBD2 as a possible D gene (6 bases). Trimming left V 3 bases short and J 5 bases short, with 20 bases between. Germline V lookup: CDR1 SGHAT, CDR2 FQNNGV. This CDR3 spans 16 amino acids. DNA of the CDR3: TGTGCCAGCAGCTTTACAGTTGGGACGGAGGGTAACGAGCAGTACTTC. It translates to CASSFTVGTEGNEQYF. The whole variable domain, filled in from reference TRBV11-2 and TRBJ2-7, reads EAGVAQSPRYKIIEKRQSVAFWCNPISGHATLYWYQQILGQGPKLLIQFQNNGVVDDSQLPKDRFSAERLKGVDSTLKIQPAKLEDSAVYLCASSFTVGTEGNEQYFGPGTRLTVT.

The chain recombines TRBV6-6 with TRBJ2-7, with 9 bases lining up with TRBD2. The CDR3 extends over 15 amino acids. Per the germline V gene, CDR1 is MNHNY and CDR2 is SVGAGI (reference sequence). Trimming at V came to 2 bases and at J to 3 bases, leaving 5 bases not matched to a gene. The DNA for the CDR3 is TGTGCCAGCAGTTACCGCGGGGGGGAGGGCTACGAGCAGTACTTC. Protein: CASSYRGGEGYEQYF.

The CDR3 sequence is CASSISAGNTIYF. The CDR3 DNA reads as TGTGCCAGTAGTATCTCCGCGGGAAACACCATATATTTT. The V and J genes are TRBV19 and TRBJ1-3; no definite D call. V was cut by 3 bases and J by 4 bases, with 7 bases left in between. The CDR3 sequence is 13 residues long. In germline, CDR1 is LNHDA, CDR2 SQIVND (reference sequence).

The chain recombines TRBV9 with TRBJ1-5; 10 positions match TRBD1. The CDR3 length is 15 residues. The V gene's germline CDR1 is SGDLS and CDR2 YYNGEE. Trimming took 0 bases from V and 5 from J; bases not matched to a gene: 2. The CDR3, as DNA: TGTGCCAGCAGCGTAGCTGGACAGGGGGATCAGCCCCAGCATTTT. As protein: CASSVAGQGDQPQHF.

The chain has TRBV5-4 and TRBJ2-5; the match to TRBD2 covers 13 bases. Germline assignment: CDR1 SGHNT and CDR2 YYREEE (reference sequence). The CDR3 has 16 residues. Trimming removed 5 bases from V and 5 bases from J; junction bases left unmatched: 9. In nucleotides, the CDR3 is TGTGCCAGCAGTCTGGGACTAGCGGGGCCAGGGGAGACCCAGTACTTC. It encodes CASSLGLAGPGETQYF.